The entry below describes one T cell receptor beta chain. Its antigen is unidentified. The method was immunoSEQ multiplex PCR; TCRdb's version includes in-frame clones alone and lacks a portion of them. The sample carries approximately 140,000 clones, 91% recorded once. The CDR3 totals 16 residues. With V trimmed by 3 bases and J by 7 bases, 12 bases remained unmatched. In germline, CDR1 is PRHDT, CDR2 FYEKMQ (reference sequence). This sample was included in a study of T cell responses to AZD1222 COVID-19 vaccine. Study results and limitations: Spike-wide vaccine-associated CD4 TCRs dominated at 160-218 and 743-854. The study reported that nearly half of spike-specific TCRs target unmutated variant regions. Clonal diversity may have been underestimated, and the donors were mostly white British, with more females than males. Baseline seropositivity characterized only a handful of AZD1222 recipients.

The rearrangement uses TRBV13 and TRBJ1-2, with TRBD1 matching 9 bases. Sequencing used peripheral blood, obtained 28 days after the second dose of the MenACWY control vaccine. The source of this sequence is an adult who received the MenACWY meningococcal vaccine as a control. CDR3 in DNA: TGTGCCAGCAGCTTGGGGCCTACAGGGGGCGCGGGTGGCTACACCTTC. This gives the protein CASSLGPTGGAGGYTF.